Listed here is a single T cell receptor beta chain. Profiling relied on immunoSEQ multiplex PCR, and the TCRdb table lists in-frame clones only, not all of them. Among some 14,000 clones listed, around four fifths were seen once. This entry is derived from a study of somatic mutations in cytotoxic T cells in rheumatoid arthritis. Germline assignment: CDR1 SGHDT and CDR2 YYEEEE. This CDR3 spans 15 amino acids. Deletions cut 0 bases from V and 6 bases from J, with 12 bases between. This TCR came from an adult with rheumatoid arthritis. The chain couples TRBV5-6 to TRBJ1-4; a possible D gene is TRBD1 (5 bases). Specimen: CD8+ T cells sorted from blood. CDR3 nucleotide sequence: TGTGCCAGCAGCTTGGGGGGGACGGTAGATGAAAAACTGTTTTTT. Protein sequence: CASSLGGTVDEKLFF.